This entry concerns a single TCR beta chain. Its cognate antigen is unknown. Patients with uncontrolled infections, other autoimmune diseases, pregnancy or lactation were excluded. This specimen comes from a study of T cells in Graves' hyperthyroidism and ophthalmopathy. Study-level findings and limits: Ophthalmopathy was predicted by the model a median of 6.5 months ahead of onset. Most clonotypes that expanded in the thyroid above 0.001 also showed up in blood.

V lost 3 bases, J lost 4 bases, and 4 bases lay in between. Germline CDR1 reads MNHNS; CDR2 reads SASEGT. The CDR3 spans 12 residues. The TCR beta CDR3 regions underwent amplification using RNA transcripts as the source. First-round RT-PCR of the TCR CDR3 relied on the HTBI primer set. TCRdb independently ran MiXCR on the multiplex PCR reads; one entry per CDR3 protein. This sample has hundreds of thousands of distinct CDR3 sequences, with about a fifth found just once. This sequence was found in a man aged 25 to 40 with Graves' ophthalmopathy. This rearrangement joins TRBV6-1 to TRBJ1-5, with D unclear. Sequences were obtained from blood. The CDR3 loop is CASSDRNQPQHF. CDR3 DNA: TGTGCCAGCAGTGACAGAAATCAGCCCCAGCATTTT.